This T cell receptor beta chain appears in the sequencing data of a study of tissue T cells after allogeneic stem cell transplantation. Notes on the study in general: Within patients, tissue anatomy strongly shaped TCR repertoire composition.

Libraries were prepared by immunoSEQ multiplex PCR; TCRdb keeps only in-frame clonotypes and omits some of them. Of 6,000 to 8,000 clones in the sample, roughly 71% were seen once. The germline CDR1 and CDR2 sequences are SGDLS and YYNGEE. With 3 bases clipped from V and 1 base from J, the junction kept 4 bases outside the gene matches. The length of the CDR3 is 15 residues. This clone was observed a few times. What it binds is not known. Material: tissue from the stomach, obtained at autopsy. The chain employs TRBV9 and TRBJ2-7, with 10 positions matching TRBD2. This TCR was recovered from a woman between 18 and 55 years old with breast cancer. The CDR3 DNA reads TGTGCCAGCAGCGCAGGACTAGCGGAATCCTACGAGCAGTACTTC. This gives the protein CASSAGLAESYEQYF.